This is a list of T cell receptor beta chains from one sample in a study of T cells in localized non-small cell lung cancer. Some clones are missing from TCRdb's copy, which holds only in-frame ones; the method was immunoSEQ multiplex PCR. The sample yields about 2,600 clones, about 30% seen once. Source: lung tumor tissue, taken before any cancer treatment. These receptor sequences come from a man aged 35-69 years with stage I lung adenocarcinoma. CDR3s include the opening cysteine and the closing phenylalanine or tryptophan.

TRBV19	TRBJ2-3	CASSMMRGGGTDTQYF
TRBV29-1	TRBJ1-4	CSAEGQGSEKLFF
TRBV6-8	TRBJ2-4	CASSTRPGGKNIQYF
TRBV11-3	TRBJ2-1	CASSHTAVVGGYNEQFF
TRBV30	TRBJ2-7	CAWSPLAGAHYEQYF
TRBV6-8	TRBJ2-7	CASSYSWDRFSYEQYF
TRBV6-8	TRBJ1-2	CASSYVRAGYGYTF
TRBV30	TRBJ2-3	CAWSSGSLPTQYF
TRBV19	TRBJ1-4	CASKSQGVEKLFF
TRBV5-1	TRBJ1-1	CASSLDFRNTEAFF
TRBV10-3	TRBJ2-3	CAISMSGRLADTQYF
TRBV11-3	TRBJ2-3	CASSIRLAEFTDTQYF
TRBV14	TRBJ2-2	CASSQQGVYTGELFF
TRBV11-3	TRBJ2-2	CASSSRATGAGELFF
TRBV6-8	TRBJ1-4	CASRTVGEKLFF
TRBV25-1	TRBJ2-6	CASSELQGYVLTF
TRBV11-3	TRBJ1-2	CASSPRPGNYGYTF
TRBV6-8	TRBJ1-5	CASSYSKGQPQHF
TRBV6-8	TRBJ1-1	CASQRLNTEAFF
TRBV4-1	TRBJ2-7	CASSQGVAPFYEQYF
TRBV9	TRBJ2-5	CASSPDRGRSQYF
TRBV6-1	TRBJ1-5	CASSEGRYGQPQHF